This TCR beta chain was profiled in a study of T-cell memory formation after mild COVID-19. On the study more broadly: Largely donor-specific TCR clusters were found.

As to this clonotype: Its antigen is not known.

Study-level findings and limits: The finding that pre-infection memory included some responding clones suggested that cross-reactive memory joined. Second-wave clones reaching peak frequency on day 37 lacked confirmed SARS-CoV-2 specificity.

TCRdb called the 5' RACE reads again in MiXCR, with one record for every CDR3 protein. Among about 49,000 distinct CDR3 sequences, about 7.3% were seen once, and the ten largest hold roughly 1.3%. The CDR3 is made up of 14 amino acids. J was trimmed by 6 bases and V by 6 bases; bases with no gene match: 3. The rearrangement joins TRBV12-3 or TRBV12-4 to TRBJ2-7, with 15 bases fitting TRBD2. Specimen: PBMCs or a T cell subset sorted from them (not recorded which). The TCR was taken from a man aged 18 to 29 who had mild COVID-19 (a few samples of this study predate the infection). Cell type and time point are not known. The CDR3 here is CASRRTSGGAEQYF. The DNA for the CDR3 is TGTGCCAGCAGGAGGACTAGCGGGGGGGCCGAGCAGTACTTC.